This T cell receptor beta chain came from a study of T cell responses to AZD1222 COVID-19 vaccine. Generated by immunoSEQ multiplex PCR, the TCRdb table keeps only in-frame clones and is missing some. This table holds fewer than 200,000 clones, 85% to 90% found once. The CDR3 runs to 13 residues. J lost 8 bases, V lost 5 bases, and 8 bases had no gene match. This sequence was found in an adult who received the AZD1222 COVID-19 vaccine. This chain joins TRBV12-3 or TRBV12-4 and TRBJ1-2; 7 bases align to TRBD1. Sample: peripheral blood, taken 28 days after the second AZD1222 dose. CDR3 DNA sequence: TGTGCCAGCAGTCTATTAGACAGGGACGGCTACACCTTC. Translation gives CASSLLDRDGYTF.